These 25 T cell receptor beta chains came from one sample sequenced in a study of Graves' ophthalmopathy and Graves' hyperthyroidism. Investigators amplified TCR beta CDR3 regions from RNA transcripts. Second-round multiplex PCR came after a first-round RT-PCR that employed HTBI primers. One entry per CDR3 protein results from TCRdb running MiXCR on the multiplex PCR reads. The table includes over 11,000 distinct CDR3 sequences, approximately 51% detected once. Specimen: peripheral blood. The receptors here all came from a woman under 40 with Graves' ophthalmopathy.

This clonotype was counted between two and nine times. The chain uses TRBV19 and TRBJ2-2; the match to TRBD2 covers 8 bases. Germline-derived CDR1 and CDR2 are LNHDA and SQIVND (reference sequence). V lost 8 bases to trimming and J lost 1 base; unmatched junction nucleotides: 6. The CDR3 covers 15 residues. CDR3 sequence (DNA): TGTGCCAGTCGTCACGGGAGGGTGAACACCGGGGAGCTGTTTTTT. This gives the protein CASRHGRVNTGELFF. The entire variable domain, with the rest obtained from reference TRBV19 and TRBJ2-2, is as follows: DGGITQSPKYLFRKEGQNVTLSCEQNLNHDAMYWYRQDPGQGLRLIYYSQIVNDFQKGDIAEGYSVSREKKESFPLTVTSAQKNPTAFYLCASRHGRVNTGELFFGEGSRLTVL.

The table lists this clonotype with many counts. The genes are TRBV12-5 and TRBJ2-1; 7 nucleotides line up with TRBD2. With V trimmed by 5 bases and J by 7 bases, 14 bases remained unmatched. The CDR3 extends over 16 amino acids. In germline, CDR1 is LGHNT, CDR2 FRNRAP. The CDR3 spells CASGSPRGSYKNEQFF. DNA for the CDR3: TGTGCTAGTGGTAGTCCGCGGGGGTCGTACAAGAATGAGCAGTTCTTC.

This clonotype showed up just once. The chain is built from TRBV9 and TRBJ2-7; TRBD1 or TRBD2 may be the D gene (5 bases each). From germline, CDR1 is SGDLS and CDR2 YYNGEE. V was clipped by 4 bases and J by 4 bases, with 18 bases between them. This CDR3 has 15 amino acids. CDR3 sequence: CASSLGTLGTYEQYF. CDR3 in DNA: TGTGCCAGCAGCCTCGGGACCCTCGGAACGTACGAGCAGTACTTC.

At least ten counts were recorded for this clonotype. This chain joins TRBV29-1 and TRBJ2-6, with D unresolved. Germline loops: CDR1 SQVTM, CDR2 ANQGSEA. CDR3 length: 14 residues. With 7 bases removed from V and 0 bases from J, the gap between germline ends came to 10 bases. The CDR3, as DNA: TGCAGCGCCCTACTGAGCTCTGGGGCCAACGTCCTGACTTTC. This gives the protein CSALLSSGANVLTF.

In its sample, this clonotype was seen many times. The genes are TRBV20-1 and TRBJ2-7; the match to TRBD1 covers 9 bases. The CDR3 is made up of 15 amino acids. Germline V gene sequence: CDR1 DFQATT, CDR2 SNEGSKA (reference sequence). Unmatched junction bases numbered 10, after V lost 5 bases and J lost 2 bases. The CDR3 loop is CSADHRDRVTYEQYF. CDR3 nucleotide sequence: TGCAGTGCTGACCACCGGGACAGGGTCACCTACGAGCAGTACTTC.

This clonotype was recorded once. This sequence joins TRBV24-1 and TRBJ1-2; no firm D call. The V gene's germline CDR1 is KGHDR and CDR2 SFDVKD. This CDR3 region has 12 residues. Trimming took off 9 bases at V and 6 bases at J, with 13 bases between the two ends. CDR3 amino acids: CATRGPSHGYTF. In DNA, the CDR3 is TGTGCCACCCGAGGCCCCAGCCATGGCTACACCTTC.

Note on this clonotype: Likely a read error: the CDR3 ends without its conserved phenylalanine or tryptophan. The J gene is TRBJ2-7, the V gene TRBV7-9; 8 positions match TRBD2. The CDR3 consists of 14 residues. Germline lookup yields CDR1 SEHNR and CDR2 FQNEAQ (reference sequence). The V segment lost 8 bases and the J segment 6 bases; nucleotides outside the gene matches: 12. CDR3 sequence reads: CASHLAGLAGEQYL. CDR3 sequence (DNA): TGTGCCAGCCACCTGGCTGGACTAGCAGGCGAGCAGTACCTC.

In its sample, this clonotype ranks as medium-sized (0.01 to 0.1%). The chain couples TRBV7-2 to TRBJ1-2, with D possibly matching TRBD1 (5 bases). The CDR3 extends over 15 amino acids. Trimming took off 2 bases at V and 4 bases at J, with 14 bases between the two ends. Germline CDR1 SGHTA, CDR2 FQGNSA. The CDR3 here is CASSLLTDAIYGYTF. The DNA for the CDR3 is TGTGCCAGCAGCTTATTGACAGACGCGATCTATGGCTACACCTTC.

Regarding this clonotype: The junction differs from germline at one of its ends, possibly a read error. CDR3 region: CASSDTSGRNF. The CDR3 coding sequence is TGTGCCAGCAGTGACACTAGCGGGAGGAACTTC. The rearrangement joins TRBV6-1 to TRBJ2-5, with 12 positions matching TRBD2. Germline V CDR1 and CDR2: MNHNS, SASEGT. The CDR3 consists of 11 residues.

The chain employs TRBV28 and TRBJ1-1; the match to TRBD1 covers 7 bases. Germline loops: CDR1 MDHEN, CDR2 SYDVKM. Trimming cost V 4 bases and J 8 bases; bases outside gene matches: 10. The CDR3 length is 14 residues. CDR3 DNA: TGTGCCAGCAGTTCGATCCGGGACAGTTTCGAAGCTTTCTTT. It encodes CASSSIRDSFEAFF.

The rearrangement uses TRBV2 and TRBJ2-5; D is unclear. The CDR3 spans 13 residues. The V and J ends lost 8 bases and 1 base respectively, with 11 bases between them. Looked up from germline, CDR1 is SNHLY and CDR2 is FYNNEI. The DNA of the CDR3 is TGTGCCAGCTCGTGGACCTCCCAAGAGACCCAGTACTTC. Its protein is CASSWTSQETQYF.

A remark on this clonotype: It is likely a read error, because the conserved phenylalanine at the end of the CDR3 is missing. The CDR3 spells CASSHKPTGAGANVLTL. CDR3 in DNA: TGTGCCAGCAGTCACAAACCTACCGGGGCTGGGGCCAACGTCCTGACTTTA. This chain joins TRBV6-4 and TRBJ2-6; a weak D match, TRBD2 (5 bases). Germline-derived CDR1 and CDR2 are MRHNA and SNTAGT. This CDR3 is built from 17 residues. V dropped 5 bases and J dropped 2 bases, with 16 bases sitting between them.

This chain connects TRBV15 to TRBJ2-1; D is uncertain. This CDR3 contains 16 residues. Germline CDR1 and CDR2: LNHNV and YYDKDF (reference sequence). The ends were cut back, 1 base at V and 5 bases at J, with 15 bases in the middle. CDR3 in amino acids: CATSRAIGSSNNEQFF. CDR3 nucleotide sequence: TGTGCCACCAGCAGAGCGATTGGAAGTTCGAACAATGAGCAGTTCTTC.

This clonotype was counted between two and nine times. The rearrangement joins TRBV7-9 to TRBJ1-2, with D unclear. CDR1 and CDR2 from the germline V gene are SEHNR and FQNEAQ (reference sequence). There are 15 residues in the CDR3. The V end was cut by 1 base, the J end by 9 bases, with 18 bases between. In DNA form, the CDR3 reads TGTGCCAGCAGCTTAGGGGTTAGGGCTTTGAGTAGCTACACCTTC. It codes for CASSLGVRALSSYTF.

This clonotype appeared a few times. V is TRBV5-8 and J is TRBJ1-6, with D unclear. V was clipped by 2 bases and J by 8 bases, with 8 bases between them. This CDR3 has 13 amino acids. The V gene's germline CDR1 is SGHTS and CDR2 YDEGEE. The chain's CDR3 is CASSFSSDSPLHF. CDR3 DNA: TGTGCCAGCAGCTTCTCTTCCGATTCACCCCTCCACTTT.

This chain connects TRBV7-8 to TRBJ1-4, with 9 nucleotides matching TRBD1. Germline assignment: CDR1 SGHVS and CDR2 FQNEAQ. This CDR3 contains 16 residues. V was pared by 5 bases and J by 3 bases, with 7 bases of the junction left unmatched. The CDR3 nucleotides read TGTGCCAGCAGCCGCAAACAGGGGGCCCCTAATGAAAAACTGTTTTTT. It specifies CASSRKQGAPNEKLFF. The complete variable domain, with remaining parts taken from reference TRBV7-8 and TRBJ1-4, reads GAGVSQSPRYKVAKRGQDVALRCDPISGHVSLFWYQQALGQGPEFLTYFQNEAQLDKSGLPSDRFFAERPEGSVSTLKIQRTQQEDSAVYLCASSRKQGAPNEKLFFGSGTQLSVL.

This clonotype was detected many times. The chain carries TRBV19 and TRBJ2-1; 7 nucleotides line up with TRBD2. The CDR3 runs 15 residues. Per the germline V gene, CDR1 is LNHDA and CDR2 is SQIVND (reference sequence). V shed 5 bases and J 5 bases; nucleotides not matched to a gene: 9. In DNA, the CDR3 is TGTGCCAGTAGTCGGAGGGAGGGCCGGAACAATGAGCAGTTCTTC. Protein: CASSRREGRNNEQFF. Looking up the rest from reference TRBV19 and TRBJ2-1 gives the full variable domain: DGGITQSPKYLFRKEGQNVTLSCEQNLNHDAMYWYRQDPGQGLRLIYYSQIVNDFQKGDIAEGYSVSREKKESFPLTVTSAQKNPTAFYLCASSRREGRNNEQFFGPGTRLTVL.

CDR3 nucleotides: TGCGCCAGCAGCCAAGGGGCAGGGGACTACGAGCAGTACTTC. Its translation: CASSQGAGDYEQYF. The chain is built from TRBV4-1 and TRBJ2-7; D might be TRBD1 (6 bases). Trimming removed 1 base from V and 3 bases from J, with 10 bases in between. The CDR3 covers 14 residues. Germline loops: CDR1 MGHRA, CDR2 YSYEKL.

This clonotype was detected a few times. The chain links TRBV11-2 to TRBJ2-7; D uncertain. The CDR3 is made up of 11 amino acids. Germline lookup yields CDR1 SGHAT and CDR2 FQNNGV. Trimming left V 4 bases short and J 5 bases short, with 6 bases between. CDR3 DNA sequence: TGTGCCAGCAGCTCGACGGACGAGCAGTACGTC. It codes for CASSSTDEQYV.

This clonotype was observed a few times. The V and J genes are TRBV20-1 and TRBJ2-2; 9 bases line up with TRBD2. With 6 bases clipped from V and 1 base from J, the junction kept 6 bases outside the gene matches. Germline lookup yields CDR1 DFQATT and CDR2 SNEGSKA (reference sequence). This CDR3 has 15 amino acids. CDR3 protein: CSAEGAGGNTGELFF. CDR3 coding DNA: TGCAGTGCGGAGGGAGCGGGAGGGAACACCGGGGAGCTGTTTTTT.

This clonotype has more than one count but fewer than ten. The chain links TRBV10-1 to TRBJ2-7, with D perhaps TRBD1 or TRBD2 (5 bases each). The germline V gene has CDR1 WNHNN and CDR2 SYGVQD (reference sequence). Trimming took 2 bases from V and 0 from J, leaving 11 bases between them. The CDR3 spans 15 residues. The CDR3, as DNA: TGCGCCAGCAGTGAGGCAAGGGACGGCTCCTACGAGCAGTACTTC. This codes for CASSEARDGSYEQYF.

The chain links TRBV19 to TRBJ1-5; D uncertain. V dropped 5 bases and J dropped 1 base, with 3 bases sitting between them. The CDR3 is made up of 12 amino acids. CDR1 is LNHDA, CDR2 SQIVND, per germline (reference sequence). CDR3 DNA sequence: TGTGCCAGTAGTGGAAGCAATCAGCCCCAGCATTTT. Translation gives CASSGSNQPQHF.

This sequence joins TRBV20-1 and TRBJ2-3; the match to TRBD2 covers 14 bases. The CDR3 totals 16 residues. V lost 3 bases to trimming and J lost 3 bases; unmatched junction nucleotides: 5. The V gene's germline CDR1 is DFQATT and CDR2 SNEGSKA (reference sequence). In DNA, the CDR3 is TGCAGTGCTAGGTCGACTAGCGGGAGGGTAACAGATACGCAGTATTTT. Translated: CSARSTSGRVTDTQYF.

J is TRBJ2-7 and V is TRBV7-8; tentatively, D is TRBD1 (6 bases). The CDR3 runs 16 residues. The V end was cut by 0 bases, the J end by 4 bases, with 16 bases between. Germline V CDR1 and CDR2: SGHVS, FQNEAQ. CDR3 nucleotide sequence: TGTGCCAGCAGCTTAGCTAACCCTGGGGGCCTGTACGAGCAGTACTTC. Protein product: CASSLANPGGLYEQYF.

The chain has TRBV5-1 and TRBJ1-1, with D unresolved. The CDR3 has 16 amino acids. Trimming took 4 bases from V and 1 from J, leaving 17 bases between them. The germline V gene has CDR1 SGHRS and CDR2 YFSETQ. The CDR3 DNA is TGCGCCAGCAGCGATACCAATCGGCTTTCGAACACTGAAGCTTTCTTT. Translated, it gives CASSDTNRLSNTEAFF.